These T cell receptor beta chains were read from a single sample in a study of T cells in Graves' hyperthyroidism and ophthalmopathy. TCRdb reprocessed the multiplex PCR reads with MiXCR, giving one entry per CDR3 protein. In the table there are approximately 400,000 distinct CDR3 sequences, less than 15% of which are singletons. The sample was blood. The receptor source for this set is a man younger than 45 with Graves' hyperthyroidism that later progressed to Graves' ophthalmopathy. The CDR3 runs from the conserved cysteine through the conserved F or W. D genes are given only for firm matches. Where a row states a size, it is once, few, many or the class of an expanded clone; other rows omit it.

cdr3_aa cdr3_nt j_call v_call clone_size d_call
CASSLRRGEEKLFF TGTGCCAGCAGTTTGAGGAGGGGTGAGGAAAAACTGTTTTTT TRBJ1-4 TRBV12-3/TRBV12-4 many NA
CASSFIQGVNTEAFF TGTGCCAGCAGTTTTATACAGGGGGTGAACACTGAAGCTTTCTTT TRBJ1-1 TRBV12-3/TRBV12-4 many TRBD1
CASSSSDRSKEQYF TGCGCCAGCAGCTCATCGGACAGGTCAAAGGAGCAGTACTTC TRBJ2-7 TRBV5-1 few TRBD1
CSVEVGVANTEAFF TGCAGCGTTGAAGTAGGGGTAGCAAACACTGAAGCTTTCTTT TRBJ1-1 TRBV29-1 many NA
CASSPHYGYTF TGCGCCAGCAGTCCCCACTATGGCTACACCTTC TRBJ1-2 TRBV10-2 many NA
CSARGGQETQYF TGCAGTGCTAGGGGGGGGCAAGAGACCCAGTACTTC TRBJ2-5 TRBV20-1 many TRBD2
CASSLGSSGGDTQYF TGTGCCAGCAGTTTAGGGTCTAGCGGGGGAGATACGCAGTATTTT TRBJ2-3 TRBV12-3/TRBV12-4 many TRBD2
CASSPRGTVNTEAFF TGTGCCAGCTCACCGAGGGGGACGGTGAACACTGAAGCTTTCTTT TRBJ1-1 TRBV18 many NA
CARSLPGPWYGYTF TGTGCCCGCAGCTTACCGGGACCGTGGTATGGCTACACCTTC TRBJ1-2 TRBV7-2 few NA
CASSPMGGTEAFF TGCGCCAGCAGCCCGATGGGCGGGACTGAAGCTTTCTTT TRBJ1-1 TRBV4-1 NA NA
CASSPQGMGSYEQYF TGTGCCAGCAGCCCCCAAGGGATGGGCTCCTACGAGCAGTACTTC TRBJ2-7 TRBV7-3 NA NA
CASSLVGAGYGYTF TGCGCCAGCAGCTTGGTCGGGGCGGGGTATGGCTACACCTTC TRBJ1-2 TRBV5-1 many NA
CAWGLRGSPEAFF TGTGCCTGGGGCCTCAGGGGATCGCCTGAAGCTTTCTTT TRBJ1-1 TRBV30 many NA
CASGPGTGAYEQYF TGTGCCAGCGGCCCCGGGACAGGGGCCTACGAGCAGTACTTC TRBJ2-7 TRBV3-1 NA TRBD1
CASSQGEEGYTF TGTGCCAGCAGCCAAGGGGAGGAGGGCTACACCTTC TRBJ1-2 TRBV3-1 NA NA